The clone carrying this TCR beta chain showed up just a few times. Its antigen is not known. TCRdb recomputed calls from the reads with MiXCR, one row per CDR3 protein. Of about 920,000 distinct CDR3 sequences in the sample, under 40% were seen once. The CDR3 is 16 amino acids. Germline CDR1 is SEHNR and CDR2 is FQNEAQ (reference sequence). V was pared by 5 bases and J by 9 bases, with 23 bases between. This sample was taken from a study of T cell repertoires in cytomegalovirus infection. Study as a whole: Recently identified HLA-C-restricted CMV epitopes were used, and well-studied HLA-B-restricted CMV epitopes were used as well. Both CMV infection and a matching HLA type were indicated by public TCR beta signatures.

Findings and limits, study-wide: The cumulative frequency of public TCR beta families identified carriers of CMV plus the relevant HLA. The response measured ex vivo was dominated by TCR beta clonotypes (HLA-C-restricted and CMV-specific).

This specimen consisted of cultured CD8+ T cells from PBMCs, obtained from culture after CMV antigen stimulation. The chain recombines TRBV7-9 with TRBJ2-1; D possibly matches TRBD1 or TRBD2 (5 bases each). This clonotype originated in a human donor in good health (CMV status not recorded). Some clones in this sample may be carry-over from other donors' samples. CDR3 region: CASSPTGTAFYLEQFF. CDR3 DNA sequence: TGTGCCAGCAGCCCGACCGGGACCGCCTTCTATCTTGAGCAGTTCTTC.